Listed here are 21 T cell receptor beta chains from one sample, sequenced in a study of molecular identifiers for immune sequencing clone quantification. MiXCR, applied by TCRdb to the PCR reads, yields one record per CDR3 protein. The data hold under 800,000 distinct CDR3 sequences, with about 25% observed a single time. Input material: naive CD8+ T cells from blood, with Jurkat cell RNA spiked in. The subset was: FACS-sorted CD8+CD4-CCR7+CD45RA+ naive T cells. The receptor set was obtained from a human donor in good health. Some libraries in this study had Jurkat cell RNA spiked in.

This clonotype was counted many times. This rearrangement joins TRBV7-6 to TRBJ1-6; the D is unclear. The CDR3 is 15 residues long. The germline CDR1 and CDR2 sequences are SGHVS and FNYEAQ. The ends were cut back, 5 bases at V and 1 base at J, with 9 bases in the middle. In nucleotides, the CDR3 is TGTGCCAGCAGCCCATTTGGGTCCTATAATTCACCCCTCCACTTT. Protein sequence: CASSPFGSYNSPLHF. Using reference TRBV7-6 and TRBJ1-6 for the parts outside the CDR3, the full variable domain is GAGVSQSPRYKVTKRGQDVALRCDPISGHVSLYWYRQALGQGPEFLTYFNYEAQQDKSGLPNDRFSAERPEGSISTLTIQRTEQRDSAMYRCASSPFGSYNSPLHFGNGTRLTVT.

A few counts support this clonotype. A read error may produce the germline difference seen at one junction end. The chain carries TRBV5-1 and TRBJ2-5, with TRBD1 identical over 9 bases. There are 16 residues in the CDR3. The germline V gene encodes CDR1 SGHRS and CDR2 YFSETQ. DNA of the CDR3: TGCGCCAGCAGCGGCGACGGGACAGGGTTCCAAGGGACCCAGTACTTC. Protein sequence: CASSGDGTGFQGTQYF.

The genes are TRBV7-6 and TRBJ2-7; 7 positions agree with TRBD2. CDR1 and CDR2 from the germline V gene are SGHVS and FNYEAQ. CDR3 length: 17 residues. V lost 2 bases to trimming and J lost 4 bases; unmatched junction nucleotides: 14. DNA for the CDR3: TGTGCCAGCAGCTTACATGAGGTGGCGGGAGACCCGTACGAGCAGTACTTC. Translating it yields CASSLHEVAGDPYEQYF.

This clonotype was recorded at least ten times. The rearrangement uses TRBV6-2 or TRBV6-3 and TRBJ2-7; weak D call: TRBD2 (5 bases). Between the trimmed V and J ends, which lost 5 bases and 10 bases, there was a span of 12 bases. Germline V lookup: CDR1 MNHEY, CDR2 SVGEGT. The CDR3 length is 11 residues. The CDR3 reads CASSTPGIQYF. The CDR3 DNA reads TGTGCCAGCAGTACCCCCGGGATCCAGTACTTC.

This chain connects TRBV12-3 or TRBV12-4 to TRBJ1-1; no clear D gene. V lost 10 bases, J lost 0 bases, and 9 bases lay in between. The CDR3 totals 12 residues. DNA of the CDR3: TGTGCCAACAGCAACATGAACACTGAAGCTTTCTTT. Its translation: CANSNMNTEAFF.

The chain employs TRBV6-2 or TRBV6-3 and TRBJ2-7; 7 nucleotides line up with TRBD1. The trim removed 5 bases at V and 6 bases at J, leaving 13 bases unmatched. The CDR3 sequence is 15 residues long. The germline CDR1 and CDR2 sequences are MNHEY and SVGEGT. The CDR3: CASSHPTGPKGEQYF. DNA of the CDR3: TGTGCCAGCAGTCACCCGACAGGGCCGAAGGGCGAGCAGTACTTC.

With regard to this clonotype: A clone one base away is much larger, so this may be a read error. The V gene is TRBV7-9, the J gene TRBJ2-7; perhaps TRBD1 as D (6 bases). This CDR3 contains 17 residues. Germline lookup yields CDR1 SEHNR and CDR2 FQNEAQ (reference sequence). V dropped 4 bases and J dropped 0 bases, with 19 bases sitting between them. The CDR3 protein is CASSSNPGQGSSYEQYF. The CDR3 DNA sequence: TGTGCCAGCAGCTCAAATCCGGGGCAGGGGAGCTCCTACGAGCAGTACTTC.

This clonotype was observed at least ten times. The chain recombines TRBV20-1 with TRBJ2-3, with 7 nucleotides matching TRBD2. Germline lookup yields CDR1 DFQATT and CDR2 SNEGSKA (reference sequence). This CDR3 is built from 16 residues. The V segment lost 0 bases and the J segment 4 bases; nucleotides outside the gene matches: 10. CDR3 loop: CSAREVGEGWPDTQYF. CDR3 nucleotide sequence: TGCAGTGCTAGAGAGGTGGGGGAGGGATGGCCAGATACGCAGTATTTT.

In its sample, this clonotype was seen many times. This chain links TRBV29-1 with TRBJ1-2, with TRBD1 identical over 7 bases. The germline V gene has CDR1 SQVTM and CDR2 ANQGSEA. V shed 7 bases, J shed 1 base, and the junction held 9 bases outside the gene matches. The CDR3 has 14 residues. The CDR3 nucleotides are TGCAGCGCATCATCTGGGGACAGTAACTATGGCTACACCTTC. This sequence encodes CSASSGDSNYGYTF.

Ten or more counts support this clonotype. V and J are TRBV5-1 and TRBJ2-3, with 8 bases fitting TRBD1. Germline CDR1 is SGHRS and CDR2 is YFSETQ. V lost 0 bases, J lost 3 bases, and 6 bases stayed unmatched. The CDR3 loop spans 16 amino acids. The CDR3 DNA is TGCGCCAGCAGCTTGGGACAGGGGAGTTTGACAGATACGCAGTATTTT. Its protein is CASSLGQGSLTDTQYF.

Comments on this clonotype: At one boundary the junction diverges from the germline segment, which might be a read error. This chain uses TRBV7-9 with TRBJ2-7; D assignment may be TRBD1 or TRBD2 (5 bases each). CDR1 is SEHNR and CDR2 is FQNEAQ in the germline V gene (reference sequence). The CDR3 has 11 residues. CDR3 nucleotides: TGTGCTTGGGGGAGAGGCTACGAGCGGTACTTC. Its protein product is CAWGRGYERYF.

V is TRBV4-1 and J is TRBJ2-5; D is unresolved. Per germline, CDR1 MGHRA and CDR2 YSYEKL. The germline V and J ends were trimmed by 2 bases and 5 bases, with 21 bases remaining between them. The length of the CDR3 is 17 residues. CDR3 in DNA: TGCGCCAGCAGCCAACCTGGTCCCCTGGGCGCATTGGAGACCCAGTACTTC. Its protein product is CASSQPGPLGALETQYF.

This clonotype occurred many times. The chain carries TRBV6-1 and TRBJ1-1; weak D call: TRBD1 (6 bases). CDR1 is MNHNS, CDR2 SASEGT, per germline. The V end lost 4 bases, the J end lost 9 bases, and 9 bases lay between the germline ends. This CDR3 is 11 amino acids long. The CDR3 reads CASSAGQKAFF. The CDR3 bases are TGTGCCAGCAGTGCCGGACAGAAAGCTTTCTTT.

This clonotype was recorded many times. V gene TRBV5-5 combines with J gene TRBJ1-2; a weak D match, TRBD1 (5 bases). Trimming took off 5 bases at V and 0 bases at J, with 8 bases between the two ends. Germline CDR1 SGHKS, CDR2 YYEKEE (reference sequence). CDR3 length: 13 residues. CDR3 DNA sequence: TGTGCCAGCAGTCTGGACACTAACTATGGCTACACCTTC. Its translation is CASSLDTNYGYTF.

The count of this clonotype is one. Mismatch with germline at one junction end may stem from a read error. This chain uses TRBV7-9 with TRBJ2-5; D possibly corresponds to TRBD1 (6 bases). CDR3 length: 15 amino acids. CDR1 and CDR2 (germline): SEHNR, FQNEAQ (reference sequence). Here the CDR3 reads CASSSTNRARETRYF. CDR3 DNA: TGTGCCAGCAGCTCGACAAACAGGGCTAGGGAGACCCGGTACTTC.

Only a few counts were recorded for this clonotype. This chain uses TRBV27 with TRBJ2-7; D remains ambiguous. V was clipped by 0 bases and J by 5 bases, with 8 bases between them. The CDR3 consists of 13 residues. The germline CDR1 and CDR2 sequences are MNHEY and SMNVEV (reference sequence). The CDR3, as DNA: TGTGCCAGCAGTTTATCGATGTGGGACGAGCAGTACTTC. Translating it yields CASSLSMWDEQYF.

This clonotype was found many times. CDR3 in DNA: TGTGCCAGCAGCACGGACCGGACAGGAAGCTCCACCGGGGAGCTGTTTTTT. Translating gives CASSTDRTGSSTGELFF. The gene calls are TRBV7-9 and TRBJ2-2, with TRBD1 matching over 7 bases. Trimming cost V 5 bases and J 4 bases; bases outside gene matches: 13. The CDR3 sequence is 17 residues long. Germline V lookup: CDR1 SEHNR, CDR2 FQNEAQ (reference sequence).

The chain employs TRBV4-3 and TRBJ2-1, with D possibly called TRBD1 or TRBD2 (5 bases each). The V gene lost 0 bases and the J gene lost 2 bases, with 11 bases spanning the gap. From germline, CDR1 is LGHNA and CDR2 YSLEER. The length of the CDR3 is 16 residues. For the CDR3, the DNA is TGCGCCAGCAGCCAAGATAGGTGGGGGACCTACAATGAGCAGTTCTTC. This gives the protein CASSQDRWGTYNEQFF.

This clonotype occurred a few times. The CDR3 reads CSARDPAGAPNYNEQFF. CDR3 nucleotide sequence: TGCAGTGCTAGAGATCCGGCGGGAGCACCTAATTACAATGAGCAGTTCTTC. This chain uses TRBV20-1 with TRBJ2-1; 7 nucleotides match TRBD2. The CDR3 length is 17 residues. Germline CDR1 and CDR2: DFQATT and SNEGSKA (reference sequence). V shed 0 bases, J shed 4 bases, and the junction held 12 bases outside the gene matches.

Ten or more counts support this clonotype. The chain combines TRBV5-4 with TRBJ2-7; TRBD1 matches at 8 bases. V lost 1 base to trimming and J lost 5 bases; unmatched junction nucleotides: 5. This CDR3 contains 14 residues. Germline CDR1 SGHNT, CDR2 YYREEE (reference sequence). This CDR3 is CASSLRPGGHEQYF. CDR3 DNA: TGTGCCAGCAGCTTGCGCCCAGGGGGCCACGAGCAGTACTTC.

This clonotype was seen repeatedly, ten times or more. J is TRBJ2-7 and V is TRBV30, with D maybe TRBD1 (5 bases). The ends were cut back, 8 bases at V and 3 bases at J, with 11 bases in the middle. The CDR3 is 11 residues long. Germline values: CDR1 GTSNPN, CDR2 SVGIG (reference sequence). The CDR3 sequence is CAGRDSYEQYF. CDR3 bases: TGTGCCGGCAGGGATAGCTACGAGCAGTACTTC.